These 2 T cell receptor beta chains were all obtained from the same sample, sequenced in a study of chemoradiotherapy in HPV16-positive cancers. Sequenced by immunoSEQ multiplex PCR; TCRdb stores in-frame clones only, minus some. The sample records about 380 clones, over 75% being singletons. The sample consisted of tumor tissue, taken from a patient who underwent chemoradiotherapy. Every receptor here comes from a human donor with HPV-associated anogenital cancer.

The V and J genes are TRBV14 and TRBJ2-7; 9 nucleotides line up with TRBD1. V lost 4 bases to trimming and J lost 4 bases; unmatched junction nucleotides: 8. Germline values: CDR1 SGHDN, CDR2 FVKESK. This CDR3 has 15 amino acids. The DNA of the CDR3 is TGTGCCAGCAGCCGCTCCGGGACAGGGCGGTACGAGCAGTACTTC. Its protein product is CASSRSGTGRYEQYF.

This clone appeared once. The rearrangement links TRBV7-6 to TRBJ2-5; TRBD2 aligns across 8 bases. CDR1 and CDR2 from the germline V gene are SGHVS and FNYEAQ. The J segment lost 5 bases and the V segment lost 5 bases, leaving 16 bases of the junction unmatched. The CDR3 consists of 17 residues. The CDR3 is CASSPWTSRNPEETQYF. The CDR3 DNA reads TGTGCCAGCAGCCCCTGGACTAGCCGGAACCCTGAGGAGACCCAGTACTTC.